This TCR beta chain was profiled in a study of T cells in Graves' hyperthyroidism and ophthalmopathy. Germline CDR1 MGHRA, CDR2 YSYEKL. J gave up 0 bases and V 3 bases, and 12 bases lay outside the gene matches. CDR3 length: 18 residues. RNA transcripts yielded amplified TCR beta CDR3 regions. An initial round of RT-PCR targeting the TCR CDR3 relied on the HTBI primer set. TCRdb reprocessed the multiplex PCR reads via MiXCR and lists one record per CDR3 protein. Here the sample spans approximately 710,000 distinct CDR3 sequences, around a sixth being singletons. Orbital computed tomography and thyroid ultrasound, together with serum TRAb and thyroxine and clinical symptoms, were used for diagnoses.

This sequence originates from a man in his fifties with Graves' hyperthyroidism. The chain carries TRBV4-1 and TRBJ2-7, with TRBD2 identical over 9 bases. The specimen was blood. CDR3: CASSQILTSGQSSYEQYF. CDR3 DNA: TGCGCCAGCAGCCAGATCCTTACTAGCGGGCAGAGCTCCTACGAGCAGTACTTC.